This is a list of T cell receptor beta chains from one sample in a study of blood T cell repertoires in COVID-19. Repertoires were generated with immunoSEQ multiplex PCR, while TCRdb's copy carries only in-frame clones and drops some. The sample holds some 150,000 clones; around nine tenths are singletons and the top ten take roughly 10%. The source material was peripheral blood. The origin of the receptors is a man aged 50-60 years with active or convalescent COVID-19. CDR3s include the opening cysteine and the closing phenylalanine or tryptophan. The D gene is left open where the match is weak. Clone size, where shown, is once, few, many, or a class for clones that have expanded.

abundance	v_gene	j_gene	d_gene	CDR3nt	CDR3aa
-	TRBV7-2	TRBJ2-5	TRBD2	TGTGCCAGCAGCTTCCAGGGTACGGGAGGGGGAGAGACCCAGTACTTC	CASSFQGTGGGETQYF
-	TRBV12-3/TRBV12-4	TRBJ2-5	TRBD1	TGTGCCAGCAGTACTAACAGGGGACAGACCCAGTACTTC	CASSTNRGQTQYF
-	TRBV6-1	TRBJ1-5	-	TGTGCCAGCAGTGAATGGAGCGGTTATAGCAATCAGCCCCAGCATTTT	CASSEWSGYSNQPQHF
-	TRBV19	TRBJ1-3	-	TGTGCCAGTAGTCGGTTGGGAAACACCATATATTTT	CASSRLGNTIYF
-	TRBV9	TRBJ2-1	-	TGTGCCAGCAGCGTAGAGGCGGGGGCCTCCTACAATGAGCAGTTCTTC	CASSVEAGASYNEQFF
-	TRBV5-4	TRBJ2-7	-	TGTGCCAGCAGCTTGAGCAGCGTCTCCTACGAGCAGTACTTC	CASSLSSVSYEQYF
-	TRBV27	TRBJ2-7	TRBD1	TGTGCCAGCAGTTCCGGACAGGGGCGAGGCTACGAGCAGTACTTC	CASSSGQGRGYEQYF
-	TRBV9	TRBJ1-1	-	TGTGCCAGCAGCCCCCAAGGAGGTTCGGGGACTGAAGCTTTCTTT	CASSPQGGSGTEAFF
-	TRBV4-1	TRBJ2-1	TRBD2	TGCGCCAGCAGCCCGGGGACTACCTACAATGAGCAGTTCTTC	CASSPGTTYNEQFF
-	TRBV5-8	TRBJ1-5	TRBD1	TGTGCCAGCAGCTTGTTTGTGGGGACAGGGAATAAGCCCCAGCATTTT	CASSLFVGTGNKPQHF
-	TRBV4-2	TRBJ1-1	TRBD1	TGTGCCAGCAGCCAAGGCGGAGACAGGGTCGAAGCTTTCTTT	CASSQGGDRVEAFF
-	TRBV18	TRBJ2-7	TRBD2	TGTGCCAGCTCACCCGGACTAGCGGAGTTCCCCCAGTACTTC	CASSPGLAEFPQYF
few	TRBV18	TRBJ2-4	-	TGTGCCAGCTCACCGGGTGGGGCGGCCAAAAACATTCAGTACTTC	CASSPGGAAKNIQYF
-	TRBV5-1	TRBJ2-7	TRBD2	TGCGCCACGGGGCGGGAGCCTTCCTACGAGCAGTACTTC	CATGREPSYEQYF
-	TRBV7-9	TRBJ2-1	TRBD2	TGTGCCAGCAGCGAGGAGCGGGGTACCTACAATGAGCAGTTCTTC	CASSEERGTYNEQFF
once	TRBV7-9	TRBJ1-1	-	TGTGCCAGCAGCCCTCGCGCGAACACTGAAGCTTTCTTT	CASSPRANTEAFF
once	TRBV2	TRBJ1-6	-	TGTGCCAGCACCCAAGAGGGCAGGGGAAATTCACCCCTCCACTTT	CASTQEGRGNSPLHF
-	TRBV5-1	TRBJ2-5	-	TGCGCCAGCAGCTTGGACGGGGAGGAGACCCAGTACTTC	CASSLDGEETQYF
-	TRBV25-1	TRBJ2-3	-	TGTGCCAGCAGTGAAGGGGGCAGGGGCACAGATACGCAGTATTTT	CASSEGGRGTDTQYF
-	TRBV5-1	TRBJ1-1	TRBD1	TGCGCCAGCAGCTCAGTGACAGGGGGAAGGGGCACTGAAGCTTTCTTT	CASSSVTGGRGTEAFF
-	TRBV6-5	TRBJ2-7	-	TGTGCCAGCAGCCCACGGGGCTACGAGCAGTACTTC	CASSPRGYEQYF
-	TRBV29-1	TRBJ2-7	TRBD2	TGCAGCGTCCACACCCCTAGCGGGGGACCTTACGAGCAGTACTTC	CSVHTPSGGPYEQYF
-	TRBV5-4	TRBJ2-1	TRBD2	TGTGCCAGCAGCTTGGACGGGAGGGCCTACAATGAGCAGTTCTTC	CASSLDGRAYNEQFF
-	TRBV7-9	TRBJ2-3	-	TGTGCCAGCAGCTTCTCAGGGCCCACAGATACGCAGTATTTT	CASSFSGPTDTQYF
-	TRBV11-2	TRBJ2-4	TRBD1	TGTGCCAGCAGCCGGACAGGGGTGGCCAAAAACATTCAGTACTTC	CASSRTGVAKNIQYF
-	TRBV11-2	TRBJ1-6	-	TGTGCCAGCAGCCGGCAGCGCAGCTCCTATAATTCACCCCTCCACTTT	CASSRQRSSYNSPLHF
-	TRBV4-1	TRBJ2-7	-	TGCGCCAGCAGCCAAGGCGGCGTGCCGGATCCCTACGAGCAGTACTTC	CASSQGGVPDPYEQYF
-	TRBV30	TRBJ1-2	-	TGTGCCTGGAGTACGACTCCCTCGGACTATGGCTACACCTTC	CAWSTTPSDYGYTF
-	TRBV28	TRBJ2-7	TRBD2	TGTGCCAGCAGTTTACCCCCTGGCGGGAGGCGAGACGCTTACGAGCAGTACTTC	CASSLPPGGRRDAYEQYF
-	TRBV28	TRBJ1-4	-	TGTGCCAGCAGTTTCGTAGGGGGGGACGAAAAACTGTTTTTT	CASSFVGGDEKLFF
-	TRBV10-3	TRBJ2-3	-	TGTGCCATCAGTGCAGGTTTTGCGGGCACGGGCACAGATACGCAGTATTTT	CAISAGFAGTGTDTQYF
-	TRBV11-2	TRBJ1-5	-	TGTGCCAGCAGCTTAGCGTTCCCCCAGCCCCAGCATTTT	CASSLAFPQPQHF
-	TRBV7-2	TRBJ2-7	-	TGTGCCAGCACCATAGGGGGATACGAGCAGTACTTC	CASTIGGYEQYF